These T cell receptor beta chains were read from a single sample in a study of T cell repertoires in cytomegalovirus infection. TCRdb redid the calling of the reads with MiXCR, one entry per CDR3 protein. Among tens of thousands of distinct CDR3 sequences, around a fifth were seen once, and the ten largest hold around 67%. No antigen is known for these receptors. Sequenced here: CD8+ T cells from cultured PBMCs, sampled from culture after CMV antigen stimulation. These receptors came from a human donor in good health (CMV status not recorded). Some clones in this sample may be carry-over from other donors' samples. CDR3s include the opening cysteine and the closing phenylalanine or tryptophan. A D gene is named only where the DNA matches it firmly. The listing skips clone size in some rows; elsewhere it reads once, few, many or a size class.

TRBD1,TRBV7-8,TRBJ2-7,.,TGTGCCAGCAGCAAAAGGACAGGCACGTCCTACGAGCAGTACTTC,CASSKRTGTSYEQYF
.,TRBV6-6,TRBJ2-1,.,TGTGCCAGCAGTTACTCATGGGGGACGTACAATGAGCAGTTCTTC,CASSYSWGTYNEQFF
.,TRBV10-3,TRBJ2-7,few,TGTGCCATCAGGACGGTAAGCTCCTACGAGCAGTACTTC,CAIRTVSSYEQYF
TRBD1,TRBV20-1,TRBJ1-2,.,TGCAGTGCCATGGGACAGGAAAACTATGGCTACACCTTC,CSAMGQENYGYTF
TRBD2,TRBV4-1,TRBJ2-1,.,TGCGCCAGCAGCCACCCCCACGATAGCGGGAGCAATGAGCAGTTCTTC,CASSHPHDSGSNEQFF
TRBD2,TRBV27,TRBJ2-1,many,TGTGCCAGCAGTTTAAACAGCGGGGGGTTTAATGAGCAGTTCTTC,CASSLNSGGFNEQFF
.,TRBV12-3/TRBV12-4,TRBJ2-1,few,TGTGCCAGCAGCCAGGGGGGTGAGCAGTTCTTC,CASSQGGEQFF
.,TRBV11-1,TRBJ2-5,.,TGTGCCAGCAGCTTAGCGGGGGGTCAAGAGACCCAGTACTTC,CASSLAGGQETQYF
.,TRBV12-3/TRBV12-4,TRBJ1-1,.,TGTGCCAGCAGTTTAGGGGCCGGTGTTGAAGCTTTCTTT,CASSLGAGVEAFF
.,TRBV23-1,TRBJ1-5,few,TGCGCCAGCAGTCTCCTTATCAATCAGCCCCAGCATTTT,CASSLLINQPQHF
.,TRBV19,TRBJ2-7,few,TGTGCCAGTAGTATAGATCTCGGGACCTACGAGCAGTACTTC,CASSIDLGTYEQYF
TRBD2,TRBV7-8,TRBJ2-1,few,TGTGCCAGCAGCCCCCCACTAGCGGTGATCTCCTACAATGAGCAGTTCTTC,CASSPPLAVISYNEQFF
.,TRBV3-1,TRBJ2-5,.,TGTGCCAGCAGCCAAGATCACGCCAGCCGGGAGGAGACCCAGTACTTC,CASSQDHASREETQYF
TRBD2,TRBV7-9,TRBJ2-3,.,TGTGCCAGCAGCTTACCCCTAGCGGGGGGTCGCACAGATACGCAGTATTTT,CASSLPLAGGRTDTQYF
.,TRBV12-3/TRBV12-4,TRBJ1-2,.,TGTGCCAGCAGTTTATCGGGCCTCTATGGCTACACCTTC,CASSLSGLYGYTF
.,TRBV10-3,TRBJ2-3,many,TGTGCCATCAGCGACCCGGGCCGGGACGACACAGATACGCAGTATTTT,CAISDPGRDDTDTQYF
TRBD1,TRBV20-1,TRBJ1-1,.,TGCAGTGCTAGAGCTCTGGGACAGCAGAACACTGAAGCTTTCTTT,CSARALGQQNTEAFF
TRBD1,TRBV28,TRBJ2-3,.,TGTGCCAGCGTAGACAGGGCTAGCACAGATACGCAGTATTTT,CASVDRASTDTQYF
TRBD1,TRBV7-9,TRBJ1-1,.,TGTGCCAGCAGTTGGACAGGGGTTGGCACTGAAGCTTTCTTT,CASSWTGVGTEAFF
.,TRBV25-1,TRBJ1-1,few,TGTGCCAGCAGTGAATCGAGGTCGCGAGGAGCTTTCTTT,CASSESRSRGAFF
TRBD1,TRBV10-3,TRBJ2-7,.,TGTGCCATTAAACAGGGGAGTGGCTCCGAGCAGTACTTC,CAIKQGSGSEQYF
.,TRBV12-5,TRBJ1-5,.,TGTGCTAGTGGTTCGGGAGATCAGCCCCAGCATTTT,CASGSGDQPQHF
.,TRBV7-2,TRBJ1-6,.,TGTGCCAGCAGCCCCCCGGACATAACTTCACCCCTCCACTTT,CASSPPDITSPLHF
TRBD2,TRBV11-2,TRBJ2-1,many,TGTGCCAGCAGCTTAGATGGCATCGGACTAGCGGGATGGGAGGATGAGCAGTTCTTC,CASSLDGIGLAGWEDEQFF
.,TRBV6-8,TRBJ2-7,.,TGTGCCAGCAGCCCCCAGGGTAACGAGCAGTACTTC,CASSPQGNEQYF
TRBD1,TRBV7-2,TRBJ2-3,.,TGTGCCAGCAGCTTGCAGACAGGGGGAGGAGATACGCAGTATTTT,CASSLQTGGGDTQYF
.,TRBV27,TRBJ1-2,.,TGTGCCAGCCAAGGGGGTTCTGATAGCTATGGCTACACCTTC,CASQGGSDSYGYTF
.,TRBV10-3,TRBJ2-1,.,TGTGCCATCAGTGAGTCGCAGGGAGCCGATGAGCAGTTCTTC,CAISESQGADEQFF
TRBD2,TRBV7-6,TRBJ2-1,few,TGTGCCAGCAGCTTAGCGGCAGTAGCGGGAGGGCCTGAGCAGTTCTTC,CASSLAAVAGGPEQFF
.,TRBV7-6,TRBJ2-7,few,TGTGCCAGCAGCTTAAGTCACTCAATGTACGAGCAGTACTTC,CASSLSHSMYEQYF
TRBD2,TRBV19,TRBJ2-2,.,TGTGCCAGTAGCTTAGCGGGGGGGGCCGGGGAGCTGTTTTTT,CASSLAGGAGELFF
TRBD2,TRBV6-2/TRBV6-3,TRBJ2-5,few,TGTGCCAGCAGCGCGGGAGTTCTAGCGGAGACCCAGTACTTC,CASSAGVLAETQYF
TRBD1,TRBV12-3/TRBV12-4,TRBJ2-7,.,TGTGCCAGCAGTTCGAGGACAGGGCTCGACGAGCAGTACTTC,CASSSRTGLDEQYF
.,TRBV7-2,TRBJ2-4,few,TGTGCCAGCAGCTTCCAATCCCGAGCGGGTGTCCGAAACATTCAGTACTTC,CASSFQSRAGVRNIQYF
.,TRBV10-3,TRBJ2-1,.,TGTGCCATCAGTGAGTCGATGGCCGGGAGCTACAATGAGCAGTTCTTC,CAISESMAGSYNEQFF
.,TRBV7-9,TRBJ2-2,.,TGTGCCAGCAGTTGGGGTTCCGGGGAGCTGTTTTTT,CASSWGSGELFF
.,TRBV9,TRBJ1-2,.,TGTGCCAGCACACTTTCGGGTGGTGGCTACACCTTC,CASTLSGGGYTF
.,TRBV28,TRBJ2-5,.,TGTGCCAGCAGTTTCCCCCAACAGGGTTGGCAAGAGACCCAGTACTTC,CASSFPQQGWQETQYF
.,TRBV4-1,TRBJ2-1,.,TGCGCCAGCAGCCAACGGGACGGAAATTACTATGAGCAGTTCTTC,CASSQRDGNYYEQFF
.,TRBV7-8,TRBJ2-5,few,TGTGCCAGCAGCTTAGCGAGGTCGTACCAAGAGACCCAGTACTTC,CASSLARSYQETQYF
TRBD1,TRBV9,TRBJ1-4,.,TGTGCCAGCAGCGCGACAGGGGCTAATGAAAAACTGTTTTTT,CASSATGANEKLFF
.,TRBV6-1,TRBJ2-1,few,TGTGCCAGCAGTGAAGCGCTTCCGGGGAATGAGCAGTTCTTC,CASSEALPGNEQFF
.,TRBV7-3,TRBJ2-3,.,TGTGCCAGCAGCTTAAATGACCTGGGACTCGATCCAGATACGCAGTATTTT,CASSLNDLGLDPDTQYF
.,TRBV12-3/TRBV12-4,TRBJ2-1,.,TGTGCCAGCCGGGTCGTCGATGAGCAGTTCTTC,CASRVVDEQFF
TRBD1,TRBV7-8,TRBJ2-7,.,TGTGCCAGCAGCCACCGGGACAGCGCGGCCTTAGGTGACGAGCAGTACTTC,CASSHRDSAALGDEQYF
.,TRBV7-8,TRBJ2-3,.,TGTGCCAGCAGACTGGGGGGCTCCTTCACAGATACGCAGTATTTT,CASRLGGSFTDTQYF
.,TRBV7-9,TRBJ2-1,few,TGTGCCAGCAGCTTTCCTGACAGGTTGAATGAGCAGTTCTTC,CASSFPDRLNEQFF
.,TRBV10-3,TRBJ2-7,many,TGTGCCATCAGTGAGAACGGGGAGTCCTACGAGCAGTACTTC,CAISENGESYEQYF
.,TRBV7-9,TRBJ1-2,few,TGTGCCAGCAGCTCTCAGGGAGGGCGTCGAGGCTACACCTTC,CASSSQGGRRGYTF
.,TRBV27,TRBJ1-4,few,TGTGCCAGCAGTTTCCAGGGGAGGCGGGAAAAACTGTTTTTT,CASSFQGRREKLFF
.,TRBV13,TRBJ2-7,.,TGTGCCAGCAGCTACCCCCTGATGGGCTACGAGCAGTACTTC,CASSYPLMGYEQYF
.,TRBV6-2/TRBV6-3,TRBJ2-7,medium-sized,TGTGCCAGCAGAATGGGGGTGGCCCCCTCCTACGAGCAGTACTTC,CASRMGVAPSYEQYF
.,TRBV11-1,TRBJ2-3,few,TGTGCCAGCCGATTCCGGGGGGCTGGAGATACGCAGTATTTT,CASRFRGAGDTQYF
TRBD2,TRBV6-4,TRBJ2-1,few,TGTGCCAGCACCAGCAAACCCGACAGCGGGAGTAATGAGCAGTTCTTC,CASTSKPDSGSNEQFF
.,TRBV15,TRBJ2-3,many,TGTGCCACCAGTTATCTAGGAAGTAACACAGATACGCAGTATTTT,CATSYLGSNTDTQYF
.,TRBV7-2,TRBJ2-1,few,TGTGCCAGCAGCTTAGAACCCGATGAGCAGTTCTTC,CASSLEPDEQFF
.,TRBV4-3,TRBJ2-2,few,TGCGCCAGCAGCCAAGACTTAGCCCCCGGGGAGCTGTTTTTT,CASSQDLAPGELFF
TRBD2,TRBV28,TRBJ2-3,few,TGTGCCAGCAGTTTGGATCTAGCGGCCACAGATACGCAGTATTTT,CASSLDLAATDTQYF